This T cell receptor beta chain comes out of a study of blood T cell repertoires in COVID-19. Study-wide background: The samples span acute and convalescent COVID-19 from the United States, Italy and Spain.

In the original processing: Reference gene primers were amplified, and this amplification served to estimate nucleated cell counts. The repertoire was sequenced with immunoSEQ multiplex PCR; TCRdb's copy has only in-frame clones and lacks some. That table gives V, J and clone size, and the DNA gave D and trimming. The table lists about 170,000 clones, approximately 86% of them singletons. The CDR3 runs to 15 residues. Germline trimming cut 8 bases from V and 4 bases from J; bases unmatched to any gene: 10. In germline, CDR1 is MDHEN, CDR2 SYDVKM. Patients from Seattle were sampled longitudinally, starting during active infection.

The sequence was obtained from a man aged 55 to 70 with COVID-19, enrolled during active disease. The material sequenced was peripheral blood. The chain employs TRBV28 and TRBJ1-4; TRBD1 aligns across 7 bases. The CDR3 loop reads CASGPRDRLNEKLFF. The CDR3 coding sequence is TGTGCCAGCGGGCCTAGGGACAGACTTAATGAAAAACTGTTTTTT.